Listed below are T cell receptor beta chains from one sample, sequenced in a study of blood T cells in healthy people across ages. TCRdb reprocessed the 5' RACE reads with MiXCR, giving one entry per CDR3 protein. The sample has 1.5 million or so distinct CDR3 sequences, roughly 40% seen once. Sequenced material: blood. The receptors derive from a woman aged 18-30 years in good health. CDR3s include the opening cysteine and the closing phenylalanine or tryptophan. The D gene is left open where the match is weak. Not every row has a clone size; where given, it reads once, few, many or a size class.

j_call,v_call,d_call,clone_size,cdr3_nt,cdr3_aa
TRBJ2-5,TRBV5-1,.,once,TGCGCCAGCAGCTTGGGGTATAGGAGCCCCCAAGAGACCCAGTACTTC,CASSLGYRSPQETQYF
TRBJ1-1,TRBV7-2,.,.,TGTGCCAGCAGCCCGAGGGTCTTTCCCGAAGCTTTCTTT,CASSPRVFPEAFF
TRBJ1-2,TRBV6-5,.,.,TGTGCCAGCAGTTACTCGATAAAGGCTGCGGGCTACACCTTC,CASSYSIKAAGYTF
TRBJ2-5,TRBV3-1,TRBD2,.,TGTGCCAGCAGCCAATGGGGCGGGAGTAAAGAGACCCAGTACTTC,CASSQWGGSKETQYF
TRBJ2-3,TRBV21-1,.,few,TGTGGGACTGTCAGGCCCACAGATACGCAGTATTTT,CGTVRPTDTQYF
TRBJ2-1,TRBV11-1,.,.,TGTGCCAGCAGCTTTGTCGGTTCGGCAGGGTACAATGAGCAGTTCTTC,CASSFVGSAGYNEQFF
TRBJ1-3,TRBV21-1,.,.,TGTGCCAGCAGCAACGAAGAGGCCCGCTCTGGAAACACCATATATTTT,CASSNEEARSGNTIYF
TRBJ1-5,TRBV20-1,TRBD1,.,TGCAGTGCTAGGGAGGGACAGGGACGCTATAGCAATCAGCCCCAGCATTTT,CSAREGQGRYSNQPQHF
TRBJ2-4,TRBV7-9,TRBD2,.,TGTGCCAGCAGCTTAGGGGGGGGGAGCCTAGCCAAAAACATTCAGTACTTC,CASSLGGGSLAKNIQYF
TRBJ1-6,TRBV20-1,.,few,TGCAGTGCTAGAATAGACAGTAATTCACCCCTCCACTTT,CSARIDSNSPLHF
TRBJ2-5,TRBV25-1,.,.,TGTGCCAGCAGTGATAGGGACCTCCCCGGGGAGCAGTACTTC,CASSDRDLPGEQYF
TRBJ2-3,TRBV12-3/TRBV12-4,.,few,TGTGCCAGCAGCCCCTCCGCGCCTAGCACAGATACGCAGTATTTT,CASSPSAPSTDTQYF
TRBJ1-3,TRBV20-1,.,.,TGCAGTGCTAGCCCGGCAGCCCCCGGAAACACCATATATTTT,CSASPAAPGNTIYF
TRBJ2-7,TRBV9,.,.,TGTGCCAGCAGCGTAGCGTCTCTCAATGAGCAGTACTTC,CASSVASLNEQYF
TRBJ2-7,TRBV2,TRBD2,.,TGTGCCAGCAGTGTTACGCCCGCCCGGGCGGGAGTGTACGAGCAGTACTTC,CASSVTPARAGVYEQYF
TRBJ1-6,TRBV20-1,.,many,TGCAGTGCTAGTCCGTTAACTTCCGTGGGGAACTCCTATAATTCACCCCTCCACTTT,CSASPLTSVGNSYNSPLHF
TRBJ2-7,TRBV27,.,.,TGTGCCAGCAGTTCGCTAGGGGGGGGACACTCCTACGAGCAGTACTTC,CASSSLGGGHSYEQYF
TRBJ2-7,TRBV12-3/TRBV12-4,.,.,TGTGCCAGCAGCATGACAGCGAGAGCCTACGAGCAGTACTTC,CASSMTARAYEQYF
TRBJ2-4,TRBV2,TRBD2,.,TGTGCCAGCAAACGGGACCCAAACAGCGGGGAGCAGTACTTC,CASKRDPNSGEQYF
TRBJ2-7,TRBV6-5,TRBD1,.,TGTGCCAGCAGTTACTCGGAGACAGGGGGATCCTACGAGCAGTACTTC,CASSYSETGGSYEQYF
TRBJ2-7,TRBV10-3,TRBD1,many,TGTGCCATCAGTCGGGACAGGGTCGGAGCCGAGCAGTACTTC,CAISRDRVGAEQYF
TRBJ2-1,TRBV19,.,.,TGTGCCAGTAGTTCCGTAGCCGGCAGCAATGAGCAGTTCTTC,CASSSVAGSNEQFF
TRBJ1-4,TRBV6-5,.,.,TGTGCCAGCAGCAAACAAAGCATACAGGATAAACTGTTTTTT,CASSKQSIQDKLFF
TRBJ2-5,TRBV6-1,.,.,TGTGCCAGCAGTTTTATACACCTGGCGAATCCTGAGCAGTACTTC,CASSFIHLANPEQYF
TRBJ1-1,TRBV27,TRBD1,.,TGTGCCAGCAGTTCCCGGGACAGTTTTCGGGCTTTCTTT,CASSSRDSFRAFF
TRBJ2-7,TRBV20-1,TRBD2,.,TGCAGTGCTAGAGATTCGAGACTAGCGTCCTACGAGCAGTACTTC,CSARDSRLASYEQYF
TRBJ1-2,TRBV12-3/TRBV12-4,.,.,TGTGCCAGCACTGGGCCCGGGACTGACTATGGCTACACCTTC,CASTGPGTDYGYTF
TRBJ1-1,TRBV19,TRBD1,.,TGTGCCAGTAGTATCACAGGGGGCGAGACTGAAGCTTTCTTT,CASSITGGETEAFF